A selection of T cell receptor beta chains follows, all from one sample in a study of identical twins. TCRdb analysed the 5' RACE reads with MiXCR anew, one entry per CDR3 protein. The sample consists of roughly 710,000 distinct CDR3 sequences, approximately 6.1% of them appearing once. The sequencing sample was made of naive T cells sorted from blood. The source of these receptors is a man between 18 and 29 years old in good health. Each CDR3 is given with its conserved first and last residue. D genes are given only for firm matches. Clone size is not always given. Where it is, it says once, few, many or a class for expanded clones.

abundance: few
v_gene: TRBV27
j_gene: TRBJ2-3
d_gene: -
CDR3aa: CASSSDRWPDTQYF
CDR3nt: TGTGCCAGCAGTTCCGATCGGTGGCCGGATACGCAGTATTTT

abundance: many
v_gene: TRBV5-1
j_gene: TRBJ1-1
d_gene: -
CDR3aa: CASSLDGYGNTEAFF
CDR3nt: TGCGCCAGCAGCTTAGACGGGTATGGGAACACTGAAGCTTTCTTT

abundance: few
v_gene: TRBV25-1
j_gene: TRBJ1-6
d_gene: TRBD1
CDR3aa: CASSDGTGRNSPLHF
CDR3nt: TGTGCCAGCAGTGACGGGACAGGGCGAAATTCACCCCTCCACTTT

abundance: few
v_gene: TRBV7-9
j_gene: TRBJ2-2
d_gene: -
CDR3aa: CASSFKRAGPTGELFF
CDR3nt: TGTGCCAGTAGCTTTAAGCGTGCAGGACCCACCGGGGAGCTGTTTTTT

abundance: few
v_gene: TRBV20-1
j_gene: TRBJ2-1
d_gene: TRBD2
CDR3aa: CSARDWASGSYNEQFF
CDR3nt: TGCAGTGCTAGAGATTGGGCTAGCGGGTCCTACAATGAGCAGTTCTTC

abundance: once
v_gene: TRBV4-3
j_gene: TRBJ2-1
d_gene: -
CDR3aa: CASSQVAVGGEQFF
CDR3nt: TGCGCCAGCAGCCAAGTAGCTGTCGGGGGCGAGCAGTTCTTC

abundance: many
v_gene: TRBV24-1
j_gene: TRBJ2-1
d_gene: TRBD2
CDR3aa: CATSDLASGRGNEQFF
CDR3nt: TGTGCCACCAGTGACCTAGCTAGCGGGAGAGGGAATGAGCAGTTCTTC

abundance: many
v_gene: TRBV5-1
j_gene: TRBJ1-1
d_gene: TRBD1
CDR3aa: CASSSQGQAFF
CDR3nt: TGCGCCAGCAGTTCACAGGGGCAAGCTTTCTTT

abundance: many
v_gene: TRBV11-2
j_gene: TRBJ2-1
d_gene: TRBD2
CDR3aa: CASSLLAGGTPSYNEQFF
CDR3nt: TGTGCCAGCAGCTTATTAGCGGGAGGTACCCCCTCCTACAATGAGCAGTTCTTC

abundance: few
v_gene: TRBV20-1
j_gene: TRBJ2-7
d_gene: TRBD2
CDR3aa: CSARTSGRFINSYEQYF
CDR3nt: TGCAGTGCCCGGACTAGCGGGAGGTTCATAAATTCCTACGAGCAGTACTTC

abundance: few
v_gene: TRBV25-1
j_gene: TRBJ1-2
d_gene: TRBD1
CDR3aa: CASWVPGGGYTF
CDR3nt: TGTGCCAGCTGGGTCCCAGGGGGCGGCTACACCTTC

abundance: many
v_gene: TRBV29-1
j_gene: TRBJ2-1
d_gene: TRBD2
CDR3aa: CSVEGQLAGVNEQFF
CDR3nt: TGCAGCGTTGAGGGACAGCTAGCGGGAGTAAATGAGCAGTTCTTC

abundance: few
v_gene: TRBV27
j_gene: TRBJ2-1
d_gene: TRBD2
CDR3aa: CASSFVREGINEQFF
CDR3nt: TGTGCCAGCAGTTTCGTGCGGGAGGGTATCAATGAGCAGTTCTTC

abundance: many
v_gene: TRBV6-5
j_gene: TRBJ2-5
d_gene: -
CDR3aa: CASSLRYGPGVKETQYF
CDR3nt: TGTGCCAGCAGTTTGAGATATGGACCGGGAGTAAAAGAGACCCAGTACTTC

abundance: -
v_gene: TRBV4-1
j_gene: TRBJ1-4
d_gene: -
CDR3aa: CASSHAPGEKLFF
CDR3nt: TGCGCCAGCAGCCATGCCCCCGGTGAAAAACTGTTTTTT

abundance: few
v_gene: TRBV20-1
j_gene: TRBJ2-5
d_gene: -
CDR3aa: CSAREASRQETQYF
CDR3nt: TGCAGTGCTAGAGAGGCTAGCAGACAAGAGACCCAGTACTTC

abundance: few
v_gene: TRBV20-1
j_gene: TRBJ2-6
d_gene: -
CDR3aa: CSAPPAYQGLGANVLTF
CDR3nt: TGCAGTGCTCCCCCGGCCTATCAAGGTCTTGGGGCCAACGTCCTGACTTTC

abundance: many
v_gene: TRBV20-1
j_gene: TRBJ2-1
d_gene: -
CDR3aa: CSARGGRVYNEQFF
CDR3nt: TGCAGTGCTAGAGGGGGTCGCGTCTACAATGAGCAGTTCTTC

abundance: few
v_gene: TRBV5-2
j_gene: TRBJ2-1
d_gene: -
CDR3aa: CASNLIRGGVASYNEQFF
CDR3nt: TGTGCCAGCAACTTGATCAGGGGGGGCGTAGCATCCTACAATGAGCAGTTCTTC

abundance: few
v_gene: TRBV25-1
j_gene: TRBJ2-2
d_gene: -
CDR3aa: CATEGGGELFF
CDR3nt: TGTGCCACCGAGGGGGGCGGGGAGCTGTTTTTT

abundance: many
v_gene: TRBV20-1
j_gene: TRBJ2-3
d_gene: -
CDR3aa: CSAIGPGSVDTQYF
CDR3nt: TGCAGTGCCATAGGGCCAGGGTCGGTAGATACGCAGTATTTT

abundance: -
v_gene: TRBV29-1
j_gene: TRBJ2-5
d_gene: -
CDR3aa: CSVVGGVGSETQYF
CDR3nt: TGCAGCGTTGTTGGAGGGGTAGGATCGGAGACCCAGTACTTC

abundance: many
v_gene: TRBV5-1
j_gene: TRBJ2-7
d_gene: -
CDR3aa: CASSPGWIYEQYF
CDR3nt: TGCGCCAGCAGCCCGGGATGGATCTACGAGCAGTACTTC

abundance: many
v_gene: TRBV12-3/TRBV12-4
j_gene: TRBJ1-1
d_gene: -
CDR3aa: CASSLAGLDTEAFF
CDR3nt: TGTGCCAGCAGTTTAGCAGGGCTCGACACTGAAGCTTTCTTT

abundance: -
v_gene: TRBV3-1
j_gene: TRBJ1-1
d_gene: -
CDR3aa: CASSSEAWNTEAFF
CDR3nt: TGTGCCAGCAGCTCAGAGGCGTGGAACACTGAAGCTTTCTTT

abundance: many
v_gene: TRBV27
j_gene: TRBJ1-5
d_gene: -
CDR3aa: CASSTGTGTNQPQHF
CDR3nt: TGTGCCAGCAGTACCGGGACGGGCACAAATCAGCCCCAGCATTTT

abundance: many
v_gene: TRBV7-2
j_gene: TRBJ2-3
d_gene: TRBD1
CDR3aa: CASSGQGPDTQYF
CDR3nt: TGTGCCAGCAGCGGACAGGGGCCAGATACGCAGTATTTT

abundance: few
v_gene: TRBV20-1
j_gene: TRBJ2-5
d_gene: TRBD2
CDR3aa: CSAAGTIQETQYF
CDR3nt: TGCAGTGCCGCCGGGACTATCCAAGAGACCCAGTACTTC

abundance: many
v_gene: TRBV20-1
j_gene: TRBJ1-6
d_gene: -
CDR3aa: CSATHDSYNSPLHF
CDR3nt: TGCAGTGCTACCCACGACAGCTATAATTCACCCCTCCACTTT